This record covers a single TCR beta chain. With 5 bases clipped from V and 2 bases from J, the junction kept 7 bases outside the gene matches. This CDR3 region has 16 residues. CDR1 is ENHRY and CDR2 is SYGVKD in the germline V gene. This record comes from a study of blood T cell repertoires in COVID-19. Study at large: Specimens from acute and convalescent COVID-19 originated in the United States, Italy and Spain. From T cells, B-cell-depleted T cells, or PBMCs came the material, which was cDNA or gDNA.

In the original analysis: Reference gene primer amplification gave estimated nucleated cell counts. This table comes from immunoSEQ multiplex PCR, and its TCRdb copy is limited to in-frame clones, with some not included. V, J and clone size reflect that table, while D and trimming were determined from the DNA. The data hold around 270,000 clones, with 86% observed a single time. Sample: peripheral blood. The source is a man aged 30 to 39 with active or convalescent COVID-19. The rearrangement links TRBV10-3 to TRBJ2-7; 12 nucleotides match TRBD2. CDR3 bases: TGTGCCATCAGTAAAATTACTAGCGGGGGGACCTACGAGCAGTACTTC. Translated, it gives CAISKITSGGTYEQYF.